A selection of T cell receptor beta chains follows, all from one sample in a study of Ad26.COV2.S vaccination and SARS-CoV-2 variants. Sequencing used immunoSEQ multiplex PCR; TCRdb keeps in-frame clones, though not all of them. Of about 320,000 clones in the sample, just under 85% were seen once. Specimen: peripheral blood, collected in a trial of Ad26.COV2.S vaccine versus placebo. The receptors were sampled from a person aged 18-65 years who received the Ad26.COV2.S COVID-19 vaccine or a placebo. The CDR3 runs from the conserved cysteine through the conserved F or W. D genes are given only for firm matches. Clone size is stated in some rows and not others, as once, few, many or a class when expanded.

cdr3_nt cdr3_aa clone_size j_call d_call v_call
TGTGCCAGCAGCTTTCCTCGGGCCAACGTCCTGACTTTC CASSFPRANVLTF . TRBJ2-6 . TRBV7-2
TGTGCCAGCAGTGGGACAGCTAATCAGCCCCAGCATTTT CASSGTANQPQHF . TRBJ1-5 . TRBV2
TGCGCCAGCAGCTTGGTAGAAAGGGGTCGGGAGCAGTTCTTC CASSLVERGREQFF . TRBJ2-1 . TRBV5-1
TGTGCCAGCAGTCGATTCGAAGGGTACCAGCCGGGTTACGAGCAGTACTTC CASSRFEGYQPGYEQYF . TRBJ2-7 . TRBV2
TGCGCCAGCAGCTATAACGGCCGCTCCAACACCATATATTTT CASSYNGRSNTIYF . TRBJ1-3 . TRBV5-1
TGTGCCAGCAGCCAAGAAGCGTGGCGATCTATTGGAAACACCATATATTTT CASSQEAWRSIGNTIYF . TRBJ1-3 . TRBV14
TGTGCCAGCAGCTTACTAAGGGGGAGTGATGAGCAGTTCTTC CASSLLRGSDEQFF . TRBJ2-1 . TRBV7-9
TGTGCCAGCTCACCGGAGGGGGGACAATGGAGCAATCAGCCCCAGCATTTT CASSPEGGQWSNQPQHF . TRBJ1-5 . TRBV18
TGCGCCAGCAGCTCGGACTATTCATGGGAGACCCAGTACTTC CASSSDYSWETQYF few TRBJ2-5 . TRBV5-1
TGCGCCAGCAGCTTCGACGACAGGGGTGGAAACACCATATATTTT CASSFDDRGGNTIYF . TRBJ1-3 TRBD1 TRBV5-1
TGTGCCAGCGGCCCCGGGGGGTACGAGCAGTACTTC CASGPGGYEQYF few TRBJ2-7 TRBD2 TRBV7-9
TGTGCCAGCAGCTTGCCCGGGACAGGGGTCACCGGGGAGCTGTTTTTT CASSLPGTGVTGELFF . TRBJ2-2 TRBD1 TRBV5-5
TGTGCCACCTTGGGGGAACAGGGGCATATTTACGAGCAGTACTTC CATLGEQGHIYEQYF . TRBJ2-7 TRBD1 TRBV10-3